This TCR beta chain is drawn from a study of cytomegalovirus exposure and HLA in healthy donors. Study-level information: There were 350 to 400 genotyped donors. Of these, 81% fell in the genetic ancestry cluster associated with self-reported Caucasian donors.

Of note for this clone: What it recognizes is unknown.

Findings and caveats of the study: Later analysis showed TCR association rates varying by HLA locus, highest for DRB1 and lowest for HLA-C.

This PCR relied on a set of 60 Vbeta primers and 13 Jbeta primers. TCRdb's table, derived via immunoSEQ multiplex PCR, lists solely in-frame clones and lacks some. The table shows 84,000 or so clones, with 84% occurring only once. The CDR3 contains 13 residues. V gave up 6 bases and J gave up 3 bases, with 11 bases separating them. The germline CDR1 and CDR2 sequences are MNHNS and SASEGT. The material sequenced was PBMCs. V is TRBV6-1 and J is TRBJ1-2, with a tentative D call TRBD1 (5 bases). The receptor was derived from a woman aged 50 to 65 in good health and CMV-seronegative. CDR3 loop: CASRRWGDYGYTF. The CDR3, as DNA: TGTGCCAGCAGGAGATGGGGGGACTATGGCTACACCTTC.